This entry describes one T cell receptor (beta chain). V lost 6 bases and J lost 4; bases outside the gene matches: 7. Per the germline V gene, CDR1 is SQVTM and CDR2 is ANQGSEA. The CDR3 covers 13 residues. This record comes from a study of blood T cell repertoires in COVID-19. The protocol was immunoSEQ multiplex PCR, while the TCRdb copy is restricted to in-frame clones and leaves out a portion. The sample records 250,000 to 350,000 clones, approximately 88% being singletons. Specimen: peripheral blood. The sequence came from a human donor with COVID-19, enrolled during active disease. The donor label of this sample is uncertain. This rearrangement joins TRBV29-1 to TRBJ2-7, with 9 bases identical to TRBD1. The CDR3, as DNA: TGCAGCGTGCCGGGACAGGGAGTGTACGAGCAGTACTTC. Translation gives CSVPGQGVYEQYF.